Below, 15 T cell receptor beta chains from the same sample are listed, as sequenced in a study of blood T cell repertoires in COVID-19. Clones were read by immunoSEQ multiplex PCR, and TCRdb kept only the in-frame ones, dropping some. The data show around 250,000 clones, roughly 85% seen once. The sequenced sample consisted of peripheral blood. Every receptor here comes from a man aged 30 to 39 who had recovered from COVID-19.

The chain is built from TRBV18 and TRBJ2-7, with TRBD1 identical over 9 bases. There are 14 residues in the CDR3. Germline CDR1 KGHSH, CDR2 LQKENI. The V gene end was trimmed by 3 bases and the J gene end by 6 bases; junction bases not matched to a gene: 6. The DNA for the CDR3 is TGTGCCAGCTCACCTCGGGACAGGGACTCCGAGCAGTACTTC. Translated: CASSPRDRDSEQYF.

CDR3 DNA sequence: TGTGCCAGCACCTGGGACAGGTTTGACACTGAAGCTTTCTTT. This gives the protein CASTWDRFDTEAFF. The chain is built from TRBV18 and TRBJ1-1; 8 nucleotides match TRBD1. Germline V gene data show CDR1 as KGHSH and CDR2 as LQKENI. CDR3 length: 14 residues. V gave up 8 bases and J gave up 3 bases; unmatched junction bases: 8.

The V call is TRBV2, the J call TRBJ1-1, with D unresolved. The CDR3 length is 15 residues. CDR1 and CDR2 from the germline V gene are SNHLY and FYNNEI. Between the trimmed V and J ends, which lost 3 bases and 1 base, there was a span of 12 bases. The CDR3 loop is CASSDLGGGNTEAFF. CDR3 sequence (DNA): TGTGCCAGCAGTGACCTCGGTGGAGGGAACACTGAAGCTTTCTTT.

J is TRBJ2-7 and V is TRBV19; TRBD2 agrees at 7 bases. This CDR3 spans 14 amino acids. Germline V gene lookup returns CDR1 LNHDA and CDR2 SQIVND (reference sequence). Losses at the gene ends were 5 bases for V and 4 bases for J; bases not matched to a gene: 8. In nucleotides, the CDR3 is TGTGCCAGTAGTTCCCCCGGGACTACATACGAGCAGTACTTC. It translates to CASSSPGTTYEQYF.

The CDR3 bases are TGTGCCAGCAGCCTAGGAGGCGGGGAGCTGTTTTTT. Its protein product is CASSLGGGELFF. The chain carries TRBV27 and TRBJ2-2; TRBD2 is a possible D gene (5 bases). CDR3 length: 12 amino acids. The V end lost 6 bases, the J end lost 7 bases, and 9 bases lay between the germline ends. Germline CDR1 reads MNHEY; CDR2 reads SMNVEV (reference sequence).

This clone appeared once. The chain has TRBV4-2 and TRBJ1-3, with 8 bases that match TRBD1. The CDR3 totals 15 residues. Germline V gene lookup returns CDR1 LGHNA and CDR2 YNFKEQ. The trim removed 0 bases at V and 7 bases at J, leaving 5 bases unmatched. CDR3 bases: TGTGCCAGCAGCCAAGAGGACAGGGAGATGAACACCATATATTTT. This sequence encodes CASSQEDREMNTIYF.

J is TRBJ2-1 and V is TRBV18; a weak D match, TRBD1 (6 bases). CDR3 length: 15 residues. Deletions cut 3 bases from V and 6 bases from J, with 15 bases between. Germline CDR1 is KGHSH and CDR2 is LQKENI. The CDR3 nucleotides are TGTGCCAGCTCACCTATCCCTGACAGGTTCAATGAGCAGTTCTTC. Its protein product is CASSPIPDRFNEQFF.

V is TRBV27 and J is TRBJ1-1; a weak D match, TRBD1 (6 bases). V lost 5 bases to trimming and J lost 6 bases, with 16 bases between them. The CDR3 runs to 14 residues. CDR1 MNHEY and CDR2 SMNVEV come from the germline V gene (reference sequence). CDR3 sequence (DNA): TGTGCCAGCAGTGGGGGCCCCTGGGATCCTGAAGCTTTCTTT. As protein: CASSGGPWDPEAFF.

This clone has a single count. The chain joins TRBV7-9 to TRBJ1-2; TRBD1 matches at 7 bases. CDR1 and CDR2 (germline): SEHNR, FQNEAQ (reference sequence). The CDR3 loop spans 14 amino acids. With 5 bases clipped from V and 7 bases from J, the junction kept 10 bases outside the gene matches. As DNA, the CDR3 is TGTGCCAGCAGCATACAAGACAGGGCGGGTGGCTACACCTTC. Translating gives CASSIQDRAGGYTF.

The rearrangement links TRBV14 to TRBJ1-4, with D unclear. V dropped 1 base and J dropped 1 base, with 16 bases sitting between them. This CDR3 is 18 amino acids long. CDR1 is SGHDN and CDR2 is FVKESK in the germline V gene. Here the CDR3 reads CASSQVVIPPGTNEKLFF. Written as DNA, the CDR3 is TGTGCCAGCAGCCAAGTCGTCATTCCCCCGGGAACTAATGAAAAACTGTTTTTT.

The chain joins TRBV15 to TRBJ2-7; tentatively, D is TRBD2 (6 bases). The CDR3 sequence is 17 residues long. The germline CDR1 and CDR2 sequences are LNHNV and YYDKDF (reference sequence). Trimming left V 1 base short and J 9 bases short, with 25 bases between. The CDR3 region is CATSRGEPGLLSLWQYF. CDR3 in DNA: TGTGCCACCAGCAGAGGGGAACCGGGACTCCTCTCTTTATGGCAGTACTTC.

The genes are TRBV2 and TRBJ2-2; 9 bases fit TRBD2. Germline V CDR1 and CDR2: SNHLY, FYNNEI. J gave up 0 bases and V 6 bases, and 11 bases lay outside the gene matches. CDR3 size: 18 residues. The CDR3 DNA is TGTGCCAGCAGCTCTAAGGTGTCTAGCGGGGCGAACACCGGGGAGCTGTTTTTT. The encoded protein is CASSSKVSSGANTGELFF. Full variable domain (remainder filled in from reference TRBV2 and TRBJ2-2): EPEVTQTPSHQVTQMGQEVILRCVPISNHLYFYWYRQILGQKVEFLVSFYNNEISEKSEIFDDQFSVERPDGSNFTLKIRSTKLEDSAMYFCASSSKVSSGANTGELFFGEGSRLTVL.

The J gene is TRBJ1-2, the V gene TRBV30, with D possibly TRBD1 on 6 matching bases. Looked up from germline, CDR1 is GTSNPN and CDR2 is SVGIG (reference sequence). This CDR3 region has 14 residues. V gave up 5 bases and J gave up 2 bases, with 15 bases separating them. CDR3 sequence: CAWWTEKENYGYTF. The CDR3 nucleotides are TGTGCCTGGTGGACAGAAAAGGAAAACTATGGCTACACCTTC. Using reference TRBV30 and TRBJ1-2 for the parts outside the CDR3, the full variable domain is SQTIHQWPATLVQPVGSPLSLECTVEGTSNPNLYWYRQAAGRGLQLLFYSVGIGQISSEVPQNLSASRPQDRQFILSSKKLLLSDSGFYLCAWWTEKENYGYTFGSGTRLTVV.

This chain joins TRBV2 and TRBJ2-2; TRBD2 matches at 11 bases. Germline V CDR1 and CDR2: SNHLY, FYNNEI. V lost 6 bases to trimming and J lost 3 bases; unmatched junction nucleotides: 3. This CDR3 spans 15 amino acids. The CDR3 nucleotides are TGTGCCAGCAGGCTAGCGGGGGGCTACACCGGGGAGCTGTTTTTT. Amino acids: CASRLAGGYTGELFF.

J is TRBJ1-5 and V is TRBV29-1; D unclear. Trimming took off 6 bases at V and 6 bases at J, with 12 bases between the two ends. Per germline, CDR1 SQVTM and CDR2 ANQGSEA. CDR3 size: 12 residues. CDR3 region: CSVKEEGQPQHF. The CDR3 DNA is TGCAGCGTGAAAGAGGAGGGTCAGCCCCAGCATTTT. The full variable domain, in which reference TRBV29-1 and TRBJ1-5 provide the parts outside the CDR3, is SAVISQKPSRDICQRGTSLTIQCQVDSQVTMMFWYRQQPGQSLTLIATANQGSEATYESGFVIDKFPISRPNLTFSTLTVSNMSPEDSSIYLCSVKEEGQPQHFGDGTRLSIL.